This TCR beta chain originates from a study of blood T cells in healthy people across ages. PCR was performed a second time for roughly 6 to 12 cycles using a sample-barcoded 5' primer and a J-beta primer mix. TCRdb reprocessed the 5' RACE reads via MiXCR and lists one record per CDR3 protein. This sample has about 1.4 million distinct CDR3 sequences, with roughly 64% found just once. The draw of peripheral blood yielded ten milliliters from each donor. Details on this clonotype: Sequence at one end of the junction differs from germline and may be a read error.

The TCR comes from a man younger than 35 in good health. Sequenced material: blood.

This CDR3 is CARSLIGGNEQFF. In DNA form, the CDR3 reads TGTGCCCGCAGCTTAATCGGGGGCAATGAGCAGTTCTTC. This chain joins TRBV11-2 and TRBJ2-1, with D perhaps TRBD2 (6 bases). Germline assignment: CDR1 SGHAT and CDR2 FQNNGV. The CDR3 length is 13 residues.